This passage covers 20 T cell receptor beta chains from one sample sequenced in a study of T cell responses to AZD1222 COVID-19 vaccine. The data were produced by immunoSEQ multiplex PCR, yet TCRdb's version contains in-frame clones alone and is incomplete. The sample holds about 140,000 clones, 92% seen once. The sample in question was peripheral blood, obtained on day 0 of AZD1222 vaccination. The receptors derive from an adult in good health.

The chain links TRBV7-9 to TRBJ2-1, with 9 positions matching TRBD2. This CDR3 is built from 15 residues. Germline CDR1 SEHNR, CDR2 FQNEAQ (reference sequence). V was pared by 5 bases and J by 16 bases, with 18 bases of the junction left unmatched. The CDR3 protein is CASSPLSAGGGTSFF. The CDR3 DNA reads TGTGCCAGCAGCCCCCTCTCAGCGGGAGGCGGGACTAGCTTCTTC.

Only a few counts were recorded for this clone. The chain uses TRBV15 and TRBJ1-1; 11 bases map to TRBD1. Germline trimming cut 11 bases from V and 12 bases from J; bases unmatched to any gene: 14. CDR3 length: 13 residues. Per germline, CDR1 LNHNV and CDR2 YYDKDF (reference sequence). The chain's CDR3 is CALGGQGDTETFF. In DNA, the CDR3 is TGTGCCCTCGGGGGACAGGGGGATACGGAAACTTTCTTT.

The chain is built from TRBV4-3 and TRBJ1-4, with a possible D match to TRBD1 (6 bases). The CDR3 spans 14 residues. Looked up from germline, CDR1 is LGHNA and CDR2 is YSLEER. With 0 bases removed from V and 8 bases from J, the gap between germline ends came to 10 bases. CDR3 residues: CASSQDRGREKLFF. The DNA for the CDR3 is TGCGCCAGCAGCCAAGACAGGGGACGGGAAAAACTGTTTTTT.

This chain links TRBV7-7 with TRBJ2-1; 10 bases are shared with TRBD2. The CDR3 is 16 residues long. Germline-derived CDR1 and CDR2 are SSHAT and FNYEAQ (reference sequence). The V segment lost 1 base and the J segment 10 bases; nucleotides outside the gene matches: 10. CDR3 residues: CASSLDLAGVGSEQFF. Written as DNA, the CDR3 is TGTGCCAGCAGCTTAGATCTAGCGGGAGTTGGTAGCGAGCAGTTCTTC. Full variable domain (remainder filled in from reference TRBV7-7 and TRBJ2-1): GAGVSQSPRYKVTKRGQDVTLRCDPISSHATLYWYQQALGQGPEFLTYFNYEAQPDKSGLPSDRFSAERPEGSISTLTIQRTEQRDSAMYRCASSLDLAGVGSEQFFGPGTRLTVL.

The genes are TRBV28 and TRBJ1-4, with D uncertain. Per the germline V gene, CDR1 is MDHEN and CDR2 is SYDVKM. Deletions cut 8 bases from V and 7 bases from J, with 14 bases between. This CDR3 is built from 13 residues. The CDR3 nucleotides read TGTGCCAGCCGGGTTTTCGCTGCTGAAAAACTGTTTTTT. Its translation is CASRVFAAEKLFF.

The chain joins TRBV15 to TRBJ2-3; D is tentatively TRBD1 or TRBD2 (5 bases each). Germline V lookup: CDR1 LNHNV, CDR2 YYDKDF (reference sequence). The CDR3 loop spans 18 amino acids. Trimming removed 4 bases at V and 1 base at J, with 21 bases between. The CDR3 loop is CATSITLARGWGTDTQYF. The CDR3 nucleotides are TGTGCCACCAGCATAACGCTCGCGAGGGGCTGGGGCACAGATACGCAGTATTTT. Using reference TRBV15 and TRBJ2-3 for the parts outside the CDR3, the full variable domain is DAMVIQNPRYQVTQFGKPVTLSCSQTLNHNVMYWYQQKSSQAPKLLFHYYDKDFNNEADTPDNFQSRRPNTSFCFLDIRSPGLGDTAMYLCATSITLARGWGTDTQYFGPGTRLTVL.

This chain uses TRBV7-2 with TRBJ2-3; D may correspond to TRBD1 or TRBD2 (5 bases each). Germline assignment: CDR1 SGHTA and CDR2 FQGNSA. The V and J ends lost 4 bases and 3 bases respectively, with 11 bases between them. The CDR3 has 14 residues. CDR3 residues: CASSSRDGTDTQYF. CDR3 nucleotide sequence: TGTGCCAGCAGCTCCCGGGACGGAACAGATACGCAGTATTTT.

The rearrangement joins TRBV5-6 to TRBJ1-1, with D unresolved. The germline V gene encodes CDR1 SGHDT and CDR2 YYEEEE. This CDR3 spans 15 amino acids. Trimming left V 1 base short and J 1 base short, with 11 bases between. CDR3 residues: CASSLPSGRNTEAFF. The CDR3 DNA sequence: TGTGCCAGCAGCTTGCCATCCGGCCGGAACACTGAAGCTTTCTTT.

The V gene is TRBV11-1, the J gene TRBJ2-5, with D possibly called TRBD1 or TRBD2 (5 bases each). The V and J ends lost 3 bases and 4 bases respectively, with 9 bases between them. The CDR3 is 13 amino acids. CDR1 and CDR2 (germline): SGHAT, FQDESV (reference sequence). The CDR3 region is CASSFGTTETQYF. DNA for the CDR3: TGTGCCAGCAGCTTCGGGACGACAGAGACCCAGTACTTC.

This chain connects TRBV18 to TRBJ2-3; TRBD2 matches 11 bases. Trimming at V came to 3 bases and at J to 5 bases, leaving 7 bases not matched to a gene. Germline V lookup: CDR1 KGHSH, CDR2 LQKENI. The CDR3 sequence is 16 residues long. CDR3 residues: CASSPLLAGVVDTQYF. The CDR3 bases are TGTGCCAGCTCACCCCTACTAGCGGGAGTGGTAGATACGCAGTATTTT.

The V and J genes are TRBV18 and TRBJ2-3; 9 bases fit TRBD2. There are 18 residues in the CDR3. The J segment lost 2 bases and the V segment lost 6 bases, leaving 15 bases of the junction unmatched. Germline values: CDR1 KGHSH, CDR2 LQKENI. The CDR3 reads CASSQAFLAGAPTDTQYF. The CDR3 DNA is TGTGCCAGCTCCCAGGCGTTTTTAGCGGGAGCGCCCACAGATACGCAGTATTTT.

The V gene is TRBV6-5, the J gene TRBJ1-6, with D uncertain. The V gene lost 6 bases and the J gene lost 9 bases, with 9 bases spanning the gap. Germline V CDR1 and CDR2: MNHEY, SVGAGI. The CDR3 loop spans 12 amino acids. In DNA, the CDR3 is TGTGCCAGCAGGTGGCAGTCTTCACCCCTCCACTTT. It codes for CASRWQSSPLHF.

The chain recombines TRBV3-1 (or the pseudogene TRBV3-2) with TRBJ1-1; D might be TRBD1 (5 bases). This CDR3 has 15 residues. The germline V and J ends were trimmed by 3 bases and 5 bases, with 16 bases remaining between them. Looked up from germline, CDR1 is LGHDT and CDR2 is YNNKEL (reference sequence). CDR3 protein: CASSQSWGAGTEAFF. The CDR3 nucleotides read TGTGCCAGCAGCCAGTCCTGGGGCGCAGGGACTGAAGCTTTCTTT.

V is TRBV12-3 or TRBV12-4 and J is TRBJ1-2; D perhaps matches TRBD1 (6 bases). The CDR3 is 13 residues long. V was clipped by 3 bases and J by 8 bases, with 13 bases between them. CDR3 in DNA: TGTGCCAGCAGTTTCGGGGGCCGCGCCGGCTACACCTTC. Translating it yields CASSFGGRAGYTF.

V gene TRBV15 combines with J gene TRBJ1-2; 7 bases are a match to TRBD1. Germline assignment: CDR1 LNHNV and CDR2 YYDKDF (reference sequence). The CDR3 contains 16 residues. The J segment lost 4 bases and the V segment lost 5 bases, leaving 13 bases of the junction unmatched. CDR3 sequence: CATSGPQGPNFYGYTF. CDR3 DNA sequence: TGTGCCACCAGCGGACCACAGGGGCCGAATTTCTATGGCTACACCTTC. Using reference TRBV15 and TRBJ1-2 for the parts outside the CDR3, the full variable domain is DAMVIQNPRYQVTQFGKPVTLSCSQTLNHNVMYWYQQKSSQAPKLLFHYYDKDFNNEADTPDNFQSRRPNTSFCFLDIRSPGLGDTAMYLCATSGPQGPNFYGYTFGSGTRLTVV.

The chain recombines TRBV6-5 with TRBJ2-2, with D uncertain. The CDR3 length is 10 residues. Germline V gene sequence: CDR1 MNHEY, CDR2 SVGAGI. V lost 8 bases and J lost 6, with 4 bases in between. Written as DNA, the CDR3 is TGTGCCAGCGGGTCCGGGGAGCTGTTTTTT. Translated: CASGSGELFF.

The table lists this clone with a count of one. The rearrangement links TRBV6-6 to TRBJ2-3; D ambiguous. This CDR3 spans 15 amino acids. From germline, CDR1 is MNHNY and CDR2 SVGAGI (reference sequence). Trimming pared 5 bases from V and 1 base from J, leaving 13 bases between. The CDR3 DNA reads as TGTGCCAGCAGTCCTACCAGCCTCGGCACAGATACGCAGTATTTT. This sequence encodes CASSPTSLGTDTQYF.

The rearrangement links TRBV3-1 (or the pseudogene TRBV3-2) to TRBJ2-7; D unresolved. The germline gives CDR1 LGHDT, CDR2 YNNKEL (reference sequence). V lost 1 base and J lost 6, with 10 bases in between. The CDR3 has 13 residues. CDR3 protein: CASSQVLGSEQYF. DNA of the CDR3: TGTGCCAGCAGCCAAGTGCTAGGGTCCGAGCAGTACTTC.

The J gene is TRBJ2-1, the V gene TRBV7-3; D not resolved. V lost 1 base and J lost 7, with 14 bases in between. This CDR3 is built from 15 residues. The V gene's germline CDR1 is SGHTA and CDR2 FQGTGA. CDR3 in amino acids: CASSLKTPSLNEQFF. Written as DNA, the CDR3 is TGTGCCAGCAGCTTAAAAACCCCCTCACTAAATGAGCAGTTCTTC.

A single count supports this clone. This sequence joins TRBV10-3 and TRBJ1-1; tentatively, D is TRBD1 (6 bases). This CDR3 spans 14 amino acids. CDR1 and CDR2 (germline): ENHRY, SYGVKD. V shed 8 bases and J shed 0 bases, with 13 bases lying between them. The DNA for the CDR3 is TGTGCCATCGGGGAAACAGGGTTGAACACTGAAGCTTTCTTT. Translated: CAIGETGLNTEAFF.